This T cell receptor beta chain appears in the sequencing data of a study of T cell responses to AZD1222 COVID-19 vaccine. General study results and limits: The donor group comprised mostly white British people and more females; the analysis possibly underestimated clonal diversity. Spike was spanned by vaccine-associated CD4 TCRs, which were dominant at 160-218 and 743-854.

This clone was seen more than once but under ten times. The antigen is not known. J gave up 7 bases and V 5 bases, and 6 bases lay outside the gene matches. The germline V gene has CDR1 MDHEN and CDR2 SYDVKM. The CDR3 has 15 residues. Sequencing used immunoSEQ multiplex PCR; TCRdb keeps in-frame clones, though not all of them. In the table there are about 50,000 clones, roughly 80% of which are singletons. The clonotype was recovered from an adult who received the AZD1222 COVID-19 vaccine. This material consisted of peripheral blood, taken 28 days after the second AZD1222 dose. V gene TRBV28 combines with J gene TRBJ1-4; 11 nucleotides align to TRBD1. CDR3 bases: TGTGCCAGCAGTGCACCCGGGACAGGGGGTGAAAAACTGTTTTTT. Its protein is CASSAPGTGGEKLFF.